This T cell receptor (beta chain) emerged from a study of CD8 T cells in ankylosing spondylitis. TCRdb itself ran the 5' RACE reads through MiXCR, one entry per CDR3 protein. The sample records under 300,000 distinct CDR3 sequences, 8% to 11% being singletons. The CDR3 length is 14 residues. V lost 6 bases and J lost 4, with 15 bases in between. Germline assignment: CDR1 SGHTA and CDR2 FQGNSA. Sequenced sample: blood, either unsorted or a sorted T cell fraction (not recorded which). The clonotype was recovered from a male donor with ankylosing spondylitis or in good health (not recorded which). The rearrangement uses TRBV7-2 and TRBJ1-2; no clear D. The CDR3 region is CASSSGPYSYGYTF. The CDR3 DNA is TGTGCCAGCAGTTCTGGGCCGTACAGCTATGGCTACACCTTC.